These 5 T cell receptor beta chains share one sample of origin, sequenced in a study of PD-1 blockade in mismatch repair-deficient tumors. The data were produced by immunoSEQ multiplex PCR, yet TCRdb's version contains in-frame clones alone and is incomplete. The sample carries some 110,000 clones, about 80% recorded once. The specimen was peripheral blood, collected 60 weeks after starting pembrolizumab. Receptor source: an adult with mismatch repair-deficient cancer.

V and J are TRBV9 and TRBJ2-6, with D unresolved. The V end was cut by 0 bases, the J end by 0 bases, with 4 bases between. Germline-derived CDR1 and CDR2 are SGDLS and YYNGEE. CDR3 length equals 15 residues. CDR3 in amino acids: CASSVADSGANVLTF. CDR3 DNA sequence: TGTGCCAGCAGCGTAGCTGACTCTGGGGCCAACGTCCTGACTTTC.

A single count supports this clone. The chain joins TRBV9 to TRBJ1-1, with TRBD1 as a possible D gene (6 bases). The germline V gene has CDR1 SGDLS and CDR2 YYNGEE. The CDR3 consists of 13 residues. With 1 base removed from V and 5 bases from J, the gap between germline ends came to 9 bases. CDR3 sequence: CASSVQGRTEAFF. The CDR3 DNA sequence: TGTGCCAGCAGCGTACAGGGGAGGACTGAAGCTTTCTTT.

The chain is built from TRBV19 and TRBJ2-7; 7 bases match TRBD1. Germline lookup yields CDR1 LNHDA and CDR2 SQIVND (reference sequence). J lost 6 bases, V lost 1 base, and 9 bases had no gene match. The CDR3 runs to 15 residues. The DNA of the CDR3 is TGTGCCAGTAGTATAGTTGGACAGGCCCAGACCGAGCAGTACTTC. Amino acid sequence: CASSIVGQAQTEQYF.

This clone showed up just a few times. V is TRBV18 and J is TRBJ2-3; tentative D call: TRBD2 (5 bases). There are 14 residues in the CDR3. The germline V gene has CDR1 KGHSH and CDR2 LQKENI. V shed 3 bases and J shed 4 bases, with 11 bases lying between them. DNA for the CDR3: TGTGCCAGCTCACCCACACCGGAGGCAGATACGCAGTATTTT. Amino acids: CASSPTPEADTQYF.

This rearrangement joins TRBV18 to TRBJ2-7; the D is unclear. The CDR3 loop spans 11 amino acids. The V gene lost 5 bases and the J gene lost 3 bases, with 5 bases spanning the gap. Per the germline V gene, CDR1 is KGHSH and CDR2 is LQKENI. CDR3 region: CASSSSYEQYF. Written as DNA, the CDR3 is TGTGCCAGCTCATCCAGCTACGAGCAGTACTTC.